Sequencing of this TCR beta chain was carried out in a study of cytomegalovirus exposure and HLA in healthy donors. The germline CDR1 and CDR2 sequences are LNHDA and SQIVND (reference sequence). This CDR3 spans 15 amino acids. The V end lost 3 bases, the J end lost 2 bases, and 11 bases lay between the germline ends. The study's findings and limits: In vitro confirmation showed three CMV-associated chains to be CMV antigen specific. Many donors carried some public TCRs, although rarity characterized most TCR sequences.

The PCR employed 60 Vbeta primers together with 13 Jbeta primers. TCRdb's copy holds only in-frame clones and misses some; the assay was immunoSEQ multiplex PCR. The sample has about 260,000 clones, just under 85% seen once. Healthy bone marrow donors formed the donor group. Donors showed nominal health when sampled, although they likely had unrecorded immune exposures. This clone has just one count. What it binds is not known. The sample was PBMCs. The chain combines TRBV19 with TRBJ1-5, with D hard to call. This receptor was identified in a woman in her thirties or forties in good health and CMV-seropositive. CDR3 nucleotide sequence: TGTGCCAGTAGTATCCTGGGCTTAGGCAATCAGCCCCAGCATTTT. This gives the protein CASSILGLGNQPQHF.